The 28 T cell receptor beta chains given below trace back to one sample, sequenced in a study of cytomegalovirus exposure and HLA in healthy donors. Primers included in the PCR were 60 Vbeta and 13 Jbeta primers. Generated by immunoSEQ multiplex PCR, the TCRdb table keeps only in-frame clones and is missing some. The table for this sample gives 60,000 to 70,000 clones. Sequencing used PBMCs. All receptors derive from a man aged 25-45 years in good health and CMV-seropositive.

V gene TRBV7-9 combines with J gene TRBJ2-7; TRBD2 might be the D (6 bases). V lost 5 bases to trimming and J lost 2 bases, with 10 bases between them. CDR1 and CDR2 from the germline V gene are SEHNR and FQNEAQ (reference sequence). This CDR3 spans 13 amino acids. CDR3 nucleotides: TGTGCCAGCAGCGACGGGGGTACCTACGAGCAGTACTTC. Its translation: CASSDGGTYEQYF.

The chain has TRBV30 and TRBJ2-1; TRBD2 matches at 7 bases. Losses at the gene ends were 1 base for V and 13 bases for J; bases not matched to a gene: 16. Germline lookup yields CDR1 GTSNPN and CDR2 SVGIG (reference sequence). The CDR3 is 15 amino acids. CDR3 loop: CAWSAPGLNDGEQFF. The CDR3 coding sequence is TGTGCCTGGAGTGCCCCGGGACTAAACGATGGGGAACAGTTCTTC.

The chain uses TRBV14 and TRBJ2-3; tentatively, D is TRBD2 (5 bases). The V end was cut by 0 bases, the J end by 7 bases, with 17 bases between. The CDR3 length is 16 residues. Germline loops: CDR1 SGHDN, CDR2 FVKESK. The CDR3 sequence is CASSQESAEVSNTQYF. In DNA form, the CDR3 reads TGTGCCAGCAGCCAAGAATCTGCGGAGGTATCCAATACGCAGTATTTT.

The chain couples TRBV6-1 to TRBJ2-7; 9 bases map to TRBD1. CDR3 length: 14 amino acids. The trim removed 7 bases at V and 2 bases at J, leaving 6 bases unmatched. Per the germline V gene, CDR1 is MNHNS and CDR2 is SASEGT. The CDR3 bases are TGTGCCAGCACCAATCGACAGGGGGCCTACGAGCAGTACTTC. Residues: CASTNRQGAYEQYF.

The chain links TRBV5-4 to TRBJ2-1, with TRBD2 matching 9 bases. CDR3 length: 16 residues. CDR1 and CDR2 from the germline V gene are SGHNT and YYREEE (reference sequence). Unmatched junction bases numbered 8, after V lost 3 bases and J lost 4 bases. CDR3 in DNA: TGTGCCAGCAGCTGGGGGGGGACTAGCCGATACAATGAGCAGTTCTTC. Protein: CASSWGGTSRYNEQFF. The full variable domain, with the rest looked up from reference TRBV5-4 and TRBJ2-1, is ETGVTQSPTHLIKTRGQQVTLRCSSQSGHNTVSWYQQALGQGPQFIFQYYREEENGRGNFPPRFSGLQFPNYSSELNVNALELDDSALYLCASSWGGTSRYNEQFFGPGTRLTVL.

This chain joins TRBV21-1 and TRBJ1-6. TRBV21-1 is recorded as a pseudogene. This CDR3 has 14 residues. CDR3 region: CASTPAGRNSPLHF. CDR3 nucleotide sequence: TGTGCCAGCACCCCCGCAGGGAGGAATTCACCCCTCCACTTT.

The V gene is TRBV19, the J gene TRBJ1-2; D is undetermined. Trimming shortened V by 7 bases and J by 4 bases, and 16 bases separated the two germline ends. Germline V gene lookup returns CDR1 LNHDA and CDR2 SQIVND (reference sequence). The CDR3 loop spans 14 amino acids. This CDR3 reads CASTTSERFYGYTF. DNA for the CDR3: TGTGCCAGTACCACTTCCGAGCGGTTCTATGGCTACACCTTC.

The chain links TRBV5-4 to TRBJ1-2, with TRBD1 matching over 12 bases. Germline trimming cut 4 bases from V and 7 bases from J; bases unmatched to any gene: 5. CDR1 is SGHNT, CDR2 YYREEE, per germline (reference sequence). CDR3 length: 14 residues. Here the CDR3 reads CASSEGQGALGYTF. The CDR3, as DNA: TGTGCCAGCAGCGAGGGACAGGGGGCGCTTGGCTACACCTTC.

The chain employs TRBV6-6 and TRBJ2-7; 12 nucleotides line up with TRBD1. Per the germline V gene, CDR1 is MNHNY and CDR2 is SVGAGI (reference sequence). CDR3 length equals 14 residues. The trim removed 9 bases at V and 5 bases at J, leaving 8 bases unmatched. The CDR3 sequence is CASFPGQGAHEQYF. The CDR3 region has the DNA TGTGCCAGTTTTCCGGGACAGGGGGCCCACGAGCAGTACTTC.

The V gene is TRBV6-5, the J gene TRBJ1-4, with D tentatively TRBD1 (5 bases). CDR3 size: 14 residues. Germline V gene data show CDR1 as MNHEY and CDR2 as SVGAGI. Trimming took off 2 bases at V and 8 bases at J, with 12 bases between the two ends. The CDR3 here is CASSYKGFNEKLFF. The CDR3 DNA is TGTGCCAGCAGTTACAAGGGGTTTAACGAAAAACTGTTTTTT.

The J gene is TRBJ2-6, the V gene TRBV11-3; 9 bases are a match to TRBD1. Looked up from germline, CDR1 is SGHNT and CDR2 is YENEEA. The CDR3 is 17 amino acids. V gave up 6 bases and J gave up 0 bases; unmatched junction bases: 6. The chain's CDR3 is CASSSGQGYSGANVLTF. CDR3 sequence (DNA): TGTGCCAGCAGTTCGGGACAGGGATACTCTGGGGCCAACGTCCTGACTTTC.

This chain connects TRBV6-5 to TRBJ2-7; 9 bases fit TRBD1. The CDR3 has 14 amino acids. From germline, CDR1 is MNHEY and CDR2 SVGAGI. V gave up 5 bases and J gave up 3 bases; unmatched junction bases: 5. DNA of the CDR3: TGTGCCAGCAGTGTACCGGGACAGGGCTACGAGCAGTACTTC. This translates into CASSVPGQGYEQYF.

The rearrangement links TRBV12-5 to TRBJ1-1, with 7 bases fitting TRBD1. Trimming cost V 1 base and J 0 bases; bases outside gene matches: 5. The CDR3 loop spans 16 amino acids. Germline loops: CDR1 LGHNT, CDR2 FRNRAP. Written as DNA, the CDR3 is TGTGCTAGTGGTTTGGCCCTCACAGGGGTGAACACTGAAGCTTTCTTT. Its protein product is CASGLALTGVNTEAFF.

V and J are TRBV13 and TRBJ2-1; 12 bases fit TRBD2. Trimming took 5 bases from V and 8 from J; bases not matched to a gene: 13. Germline-derived CDR1 and CDR2 are PRHDT and FYEKMQ (reference sequence). The CDR3 contains 17 residues. DNA of the CDR3: TGTGCCAGCAGCGACCCCCTAGCGGGAGGGCCGCTCGATGAGCAGTTCTTC. Its protein product is CASSDPLAGGPLDEQFF.

Written as DNA, the CDR3 is TGCGCCAGCAGCCAAGGAAGGGCAGGGGGCGACGGACAGCCCCAGCATTTT. This gives the protein CASSQGRAGGDGQPQHF. The chain recombines TRBV4-1 with TRBJ1-5; 8 nucleotides agree with TRBD1. The CDR3 totals 17 residues. The germline V gene has CDR1 MGHRA and CDR2 YSYEKL. With V trimmed by 1 base and J by 7 bases, 12 bases remained unmatched.

The gene calls are TRBV5-6 and TRBJ1-3; D gene ambiguous. Trimming stripped 2 bases from V and 3 bases from J, with 9 bases between. This CDR3 contains 14 residues. Germline V gene lookup returns CDR1 SGHDT and CDR2 YYEEEE. CDR3 loop: CASSFPGNGNTIYF. The DNA of the CDR3 is TGTGCCAGCAGCTTCCCCGGGAATGGAAACACCATATATTTT.

The CDR3 spells CASSYGGANQPQHF. DNA of the CDR3: TGTGCCAGCAGTTACGGAGGGGCCAATCAGCCCCAGCATTTT. The chain employs TRBV6-5 and TRBJ1-5, with a possible D match to TRBD1 (5 bases). The germline V and J ends were trimmed by 2 bases and 3 bases, with 8 bases remaining between them. The CDR3 has 14 residues. Germline-derived CDR1 and CDR2 are MNHEY and SVGAGI.

In regard to this clone: The same CDR3 is also encoded by other DNA sequences in this sample. This chain connects TRBV7-3 to TRBJ2-1; 8 bases map to TRBD2. CDR1 and CDR2 (germline): SGHTA, FQGTGA. The CDR3 sequence is 16 residues long. V was clipped by 0 bases and J by 6 bases; unmatched bases: 7. CDR3: CASSLTGLGGANEQFF. CDR3 nucleotide sequence: TGTGCCAGCAGCTTAACGGGGCTCGGGGGGGCCAATGAGCAGTTCTTC.

The V call is TRBV18, the J call TRBJ1-5; 9 positions agree with TRBD1. V gave up 6 bases and J gave up 4 bases; unmatched junction bases: 7. The CDR3 runs 15 residues. Looked up from germline, CDR1 is KGHSH and CDR2 is LQKENI. In DNA, the CDR3 is TGTGCCAGCTCTGAAACAGGGGGCTTGAATCAGCCCCAGCATTTT. Translation gives CASSETGGLNQPQHF.

This sequence joins TRBV4-1 and TRBJ1-1; 7 nucleotides agree with TRBD1. The CDR3 totals 15 residues. CDR1 MGHRA and CDR2 YSYEKL come from the germline V gene. The V and J ends lost 3 bases and 0 bases, in that order; junction bases with no gene match: 4. The CDR3 reads CASSHLQGLNTEAFF. The CDR3 DNA is TGCGCCAGCAGCCACCTACAGGGGTTGAACACTGAAGCTTTCTTT.

The chain uses TRBV5-6 and TRBJ2-7, with 7 bases that match TRBD1. CDR3 length: 14 amino acids. V trimming: 2 bases; J trimming: 3 bases; junction bases outside the gene matches: 5. Germline V gene sequence: CDR1 SGHDT, CDR2 YYEEEE. This CDR3 reads CASSFLSGGYEQYF. CDR3 bases: TGTGCCAGCAGCTTCCTCTCAGGGGGCTACGAGCAGTACTTC.

This chain joins TRBV15 and TRBJ2-5, with D possibly being TRBD2 (5 bases). V was trimmed by 1 base and J by 3 bases, leaving 12 bases between them. Germline loops: CDR1 LNHNV, CDR2 YYDKDF (reference sequence). This CDR3 has 15 amino acids. The chain's CDR3 is CATSRVTTREETQYF. The CDR3 DNA sequence: TGTGCCACCAGCAGAGTGACTACCCGAGAAGAGACCCAGTACTTC.

The chain has TRBV4-1 and TRBJ2-1; D not certain. This CDR3 contains 17 residues. Germline V gene lookup returns CDR1 MGHRA and CDR2 YSYEKL. Trimming took off 0 bases at V and 5 bases at J, with 17 bases between the two ends. CDR3 nucleotides: TGCGCCAGCAGCCAAGATCATTCGAATAGTCACGACAATGAGCAGTTCTTC. It codes for CASSQDHSNSHDNEQFF.

The chain employs TRBV6-1 and TRBJ2-1, with 11 bases aligning to TRBD1. Germline V gene sequence: CDR1 MNHNS, CDR2 SASEGT. Trimming cost V 1 base and J 10 bases; bases outside gene matches: 9. This CDR3 has 16 residues. CDR3 loop: CASSEGGGQGAGEQFF. The CDR3 nucleotides are TGTGCCAGCAGTGAAGGGGGAGGACAGGGGGCGGGAGAGCAGTTCTTC.

Here the CDR3 reads CATSRDRSSYEQYF. In DNA form, the CDR3 reads TGTGCCACCAGCAGAGATAGATCTTCTTACGAGCAGTACTTC. V and J are TRBV15 and TRBJ2-7; D is undetermined. This CDR3 contains 14 residues. Germline V gives CDR1 LNHNV, CDR2 YYDKDF (reference sequence). Deletions cut 0 bases from V and 4 bases from J, with 10 bases between. Looking up the rest from reference TRBV15 and TRBJ2-7 gives the full variable domain: DAMVIQNPRYQVTQFGKPVTLSCSQTLNHNVMYWYQQKSSQAPKLLFHYYDKDFNNEADTPDNFQSRRPNTSFCFLDIRSPGLGDTAMYLCATSRDRSSYEQYFGPGTRLTVT.

The chain employs TRBV13 and TRBJ2-7, with 9 nucleotides matching TRBD2. The V segment lost 1 base and the J segment 6 bases; nucleotides outside the gene matches: 13. The CDR3 contains 17 residues. Per germline, CDR1 PRHDT and CDR2 FYEKMQ (reference sequence). Here the CDR3 reads CASSLVRGASGRPEQYF. The CDR3 DNA reads as TGTGCCAGCAGCTTAGTAAGGGGAGCAAGCGGGAGGCCCGAGCAGTACTTC.

V and J are TRBV6-4 and TRBJ1-2, with D possibly TRBD1 on 6 matching bases. The CDR3 contains 15 residues. Trimming pared 6 bases from V and 5 bases from J, leaving 19 bases between. Germline CDR1 MRHNA, CDR2 SNTAGT. CDR3 sequence reads: CASSPGQGNVYGYTF. The CDR3 DNA sequence: TGTGCCAGCAGCCCGGGACAAGGGAATGTTTATGGCTACACCTTC.

On this clone itself: A read error may account for a junction end that differs from germline. The chain carries TRBV5-1 and TRBJ1-1; perhaps TRBD1 as D (5 bases). Germline V lookup: CDR1 SGHRS, CDR2 YFSETQ. The CDR3 covers 14 residues. The CDR3 sequence is CASSSQGRYTEAFF. The CDR3 DNA sequence: TGTGCCAGCAGCTCCCAGGGCAGGTACACTGAAGCTTTCTTT.